The 25 T cell receptor beta chains below were found in one sample sequenced in a study of T cells in women clearing cervical HPV infection. Measured with immunoSEQ multiplex PCR; TCRdb has only the in-frame clones, and not every one. The sample has some 43,000 clones, and its top ten clones hold approximately 0.98%. Sequenced material: blood buffy coat. These receptor sequences come from a woman aged 18 to 75 with a cervical HPV16 infection that either progressed to CIN3+ or cleared (not recorded which).

Details on this clone: The read ends 3 residues before the CDR3 terminus; that terminus is restored from the germline J gene. The rearrangement joins TRBV19 to TRBJ1-2; 9 bases map to TRBD1. Germline lookup yields CDR1 LNHDA and CDR2 SQIVND (reference sequence). CDR3 length: 15 amino acids. The CDR3 bases that were read are TGTGCCAGTAGACCACAGGGGGCGAGTAGGGTAGAC. Encoded protein: CASRPQGASRVD. The entire CDR3 is CASRPQGASRVDYTF.

As concerns this clone: The observed sequence ends 3 residues before the CDR3 terminus, with the missing tail filled in from the germline J gene. The chain uses TRBV2 and TRBJ1-2; perhaps TRBD1 as D (5 bases). The length of the CDR3 is 15 residues. Germline-derived CDR1 and CDR2 are SNHLY and FYNNEI. The V end lost 1 base, the J end lost 3 bases, and 12 bases lay between the germline ends. CDR3: CASSEEIRVYYGYTF. The covered CDR3 bases are TGTGCCAGCAGTGAAGAGATCAGGGTTTACTATGGC.

Worth noting for this clone: The read stops 3 residues short of the end of the CDR3; the missing end is completed from the germline J gene. The J gene is TRBJ2-3, the V gene TRBV2; 8 bases align to TRBD1. CDR1 is SNHLY and CDR2 is FYNNEI in the germline V gene. The trim removed 7 bases at V and 6 bases at J, leaving 18 bases unmatched. The CDR3 contains 17 residues. This CDR3 reads CASNTPGTGRLGDTQYF. CDR3 DNA (partial): TGTGCCAGCAATACACCCGGGACAGGCCGCTTGGGGGATACG.

Notes on this clone: The observed sequence ends 3 residues before the CDR3 terminus, with the missing tail filled in from the germline J gene. The gene calls are TRBV10-2 and TRBJ2-1, with D perhaps matching TRBD2 (5 bases). V lost 7 bases, J lost 5 bases, and 15 bases lay in between. CDR3 length: 14 residues. The germline V gene encodes CDR1 WSHSY and CDR2 SAAADI. CDR3 DNA (partial): TGCGCCAGCACGGGGAGTAGGTCAGACAATGAG. It specifies CASTGSRSDNE. The whole CDR3 protein is CASTGSRSDNEQFF.

With respect to this clone: Read coverage stops 3 residues before the CDR3 terminus; the germline J gene supplies the remainder. V and J are TRBV19 and TRBJ2-2, with unresolved D. This CDR3 comprises 12 residues. Per germline, CDR1 LNHDA and CDR2 SQIVND (reference sequence). CDR3 bases read: TGTGCCAGTAGTATTGCTAATGAAAAG. It specifies CASSIANEK. The full CDR3 protein reads CASSIANEKLFF.

Incomplete CDR3 DNA: TGCAGCGTTGTCGAGACAGGGTACTACGAG. Translation gives CSVVETGYYE. The whole CDR3 sequence reads CSVVETGYYEQYF. V and J are TRBV29-1 and TRBJ2-7; 7 bases line up with TRBD1. The CDR3 end is not reached by the read, which stops 3 residues before it; the germline J gene fills it in. CDR1 is SQVTM and CDR2 is ANQGSEA in the germline V gene. The CDR3 is 13 residues long. Trimming at V came to 4 bases and at J to 3 bases, leaving 6 bases not matched to a gene.

The sequenced CDR3 bases are TGTGCCAGCTCACCAAGGGCTGGTTCCCCCCCCACAGATACG. Amino acid sequence: CASSPRAGSPPTDT. The entire CDR3 reads CASSPRAGSPPTDTQYF. This chain links TRBV18 with TRBJ2-3, with D uncertain. Sequencing ends 3 residues short of the CDR3 end; the germline J gene provides the rest. Germline CDR1 and CDR2: KGHSH and LQKENI. Deletions cut 2 bases from V and 2 bases from J, with 17 bases between. The CDR3 has 17 amino acids.

Notes on this clone: The CDR3 end is not reached by the read, which stops 3 residues before it; the germline J gene fills it in. V and J are TRBV11-2 and TRBJ1-1, with 8 positions matching TRBD1. V gave up 7 bases and J gave up 4 bases; unmatched junction bases: 8. The CDR3 runs to 14 residues. CDR1 is SGHAT, CDR2 FQNNGV, per germline. The CDR3 is CASTPDRVSTEAFF. The covered CDR3 bases are TGTGCCAGCACCCCGGACAGGGTGAGCACTGAA.

A word on this clone: The observed sequence ends 3 residues before the CDR3 terminus, with the missing tail filled in from the germline J gene. The chain couples TRBV19 to TRBJ2-3, with D possibly TRBD1 on 6 matching bases. This CDR3 contains 15 residues. Germline V gene data show CDR1 as LNHDA and CDR2 as SQIVND (reference sequence). The sequenced part of the CDR3 DNA is TGTGCCAGTAGTTTAGGACAGTATAGCAATCAGCCG. This encodes CASSLGQYSNQP. The entire CDR3 reads CASSLGQYSNQPQYF.

About this clone: Read sequence stops 3 residues before the CDR3 end, and the germline J gene provides the missing end. This chain connects TRBV20-1 to TRBJ2-3; possible D gene TRBD1, 5 bases. Germline V gives CDR1 DFQATT, CDR2 SNEGSKA (reference sequence). Trimming left V 1 base short and J 3 bases short, with 14 bases between. The CDR3 contains 15 residues. The part of the CDR3 DNA that was read is TGCAGTGCTAGAGGGGGTGGAAAGGGGACAGATACG. Its translation: CSARGGGKGTDT. The entire CDR3 is CSARGGGKGTDTQYF.

This clone is medium-sized by frequency. The read ends 3 residues shy of where the CDR3 ends; the end is completed using the germline J gene. This chain connects TRBV7-2 to TRBJ1-3, with TRBD1 matching over 7 bases. This CDR3 is 15 amino acids long. Germline V gives CDR1 SGHTA, CDR2 FQGNSA. V was pared by 2 bases and J by 3 bases, with 4 bases of the junction left unmatched. CDR3: CASSLIPGGGNTIYF. The DNA read from the CDR3 is TGTGCCAGCAGCTTAATTCCAGGGGGTGGAAACACC.

Concerning this clone itself: Read coverage stops 3 residues before the CDR3 terminus; the germline J gene supplies the remainder. The chain uses TRBV28 and TRBJ2-2; 7 nucleotides match TRBD1. The germline gives CDR1 MDHEN, CDR2 SYDVKM. This CDR3 comprises 17 residues. This CDR3 reads CASSKLGQTSGANVLFF. CDR3 DNA, as far as it was read: TGTGCCAGCAGTAAATTGGGACAGACCTCTGGGGCCAACGTG. The complete variable domain, with remaining parts taken from reference TRBV28 and TRBJ2-2, reads DVKVTQSSRYLVKRTGEKVFLECVQDMDHENMFWYRQDPGLGLRLIYFSYDVKMKEKGDIPEGYSVSREKKERFSLILESASTNQTSMYLCASSKLGQTSGANVLFFGEGSRLTVL.

For this clone: The read terminates 3 residues ahead of where the CDR3 ends, so the germline J gene completes it. The chain is built from TRBV4-1 and TRBJ2-7; 8 positions match TRBD2. Germline trimming cut 5 bases from V and 4 bases from J; bases unmatched to any gene: 7. Germline values: CDR1 MGHRA, CDR2 YSYEKL. This CDR3 has 14 amino acids. The CDR3 DNA, read in part, is TGCGCCAGCAGCGAATGGACTAGCAGTTACGAG. As protein: CASSEWTSSYE. The whole CDR3 region reads CASSEWTSSYEQYF.

The sequenced CDR3 bases are TGTGCCAGTACTTCCGGGACAGGCTCCTACGAC. It codes for CASTSGTGSYD. The entire CDR3 is CASTSGTGSYDYTF. V gene TRBV19 combines with J gene TRBJ1-2; 8 positions match TRBD1. The CDR3 end is not reached by the read, which stops 3 residues before it; the germline J gene fills it in. The CDR3 runs to 14 residues. Germline assignment: CDR1 LNHDA and CDR2 SQIVND (reference sequence).

As regards this clone: The CDR3 end lies 3 residues beyond the end of the read and is filled in from the germline J gene. The V gene is TRBV18, the J gene TRBJ2-3; tentative D call: TRBD2 (5 bases). Germline CDR1 KGHSH, CDR2 LQKENI. The CDR3 loop spans 14 amino acids. The CDR3 DNA, read in part, is TGTGCCAGCTCATCAGAGAGGGTGGGTCAGCCG. It is translated as CASSSERVGQP. The whole CDR3 protein reads CASSSERVGQPQYF.

Comments on this clone: Read coverage stops 3 residues before the CDR3 terminus; the germline J gene supplies the remainder. The J gene is TRBJ1-2, the V gene TRBV30; a weak D match, TRBD1 (6 bases). CDR3 length equals 12 residues. The germline V gene has CDR1 GTSNPN and CDR2 SVGIG (reference sequence). Trimming removed 4 bases from V and 7 bases from J, with 13 bases in between. Partial CDR3 DNA: TGTGCCTGGAATCAGGGGAGCAGTGGC. It translates to CAWNQGSSG. The full CDR3 reads CAWNQGSSGYTF.

Points on this clone: Read data end 3 residues before the CDR3 end; the end is taken from the germline J gene. The chain uses TRBV7-9 and TRBJ2-3; D is perhaps TRBD1 or TRBD2 (7 bases each). The CDR3 sequence is 15 residues long. Germline assignment: CDR1 SEHNR and CDR2 FQNEAQ (reference sequence). CDR3 bases read: TGTGCCAGCAACCCACACACAGGGGAGGGGGAGACG. This gives the protein CASNPHTGEGET. The complete CDR3 sequence is CASNPHTGEGETQYF.

To note about this clone: The CDR3 goes on 3 residues after the read ends, and that part is filled in from the germline J gene. The V and J genes are TRBV14 and TRBJ2-7; D call uncertain. Deletions cut 3 bases from V and 2 bases from J, with 11 bases between. CDR3 length: 14 amino acids. CDR1 and CDR2 from the germline V gene are SGHDN and FVKESK. This chain's CDR3 is CASSQINRPYEQYF. CDR3 bases read: TGTGCCAGCAGCCAGATCAACAGACCCTACGAG.

As for this clone: The sequenced fragment ends 3 residues before the CDR3 boundary, so the rest is inferred from the germline J gene. The chain couples TRBV16 to TRBJ1-5, with TRBD1 matching over 7 bases. Trimming removed 0 bases from V and 2 bases from J; junction bases left unmatched: 1. The CDR3 runs to 15 residues. Germline values: CDR1 KGHSY, CDR2 FQNENV. The CDR3 here is CASSQSGQGNQPQHF. Incomplete CDR3 DNA: TGTGCCAGCAGCCAATCTGGACAGGGCAATCAGCCC.

Turning to this clone: With the read ending 3 residues before the CDR3 end, the germline J gene is used to fill in that end. The sample contains more than one DNA sequence encoding this CDR3. The chain uses TRBV2 and TRBJ1-3; 7 bases are a match to TRBD1. V lost 6 bases, J lost 0 bases, and 11 bases stayed unmatched. The germline CDR1 and CDR2 sequences are SNHLY and FYNNEI. CDR3 length: 17 amino acids. The part of the CDR3 DNA that was read is TGTGCCAGCAGCCAGGGGGGAGCGGCCATCTCTGGAAACACC. The encoded protein is CASSQGGAAISGNT. The whole CDR3 sequence reads CASSQGGAAISGNTIYF.

Concerning this clone itself: The read ends 3 residues early relative to the CDR3; the germline J gene fills the gap. V is TRBV5-1 and J is TRBJ2-7; 10 bases align to TRBD2. Trimming at V came to 4 bases and at J to 6 bases, leaving 4 bases not matched to a gene. From germline, CDR1 is SGHRS and CDR2 YFSETQ. The CDR3 is 13 amino acids. CDR3 region: CASSASGGGEQYF. The CDR3 DNA, read in part, is TGCGCCAGCAGCGCTAGCGGGGGAGGCGAG.

Concerning this clone: The observed sequence ends 3 residues before the CDR3 terminus, with the missing tail filled in from the germline J gene. This chain uses TRBV10-3 with TRBJ1-4; D uncertain. The CDR3 has 13 amino acids. Germline V gene sequence: CDR1 ENHRY, CDR2 SYGVKD. Partial CDR3 DNA: TGTGCCATCAGGTCAGACTATAATTCACCA. It translates to CAIRSDYNSP. The full-length CDR3 reads as CAIRSDYNSPLFF.

On this clone: The read halts 3 residues ahead of the CDR3 end, with the missing end drawn from the germline J gene. The chain uses TRBV6-2 or TRBV6-3 and TRBJ1-2; TRBD1 aligns across 7 bases. Unmatched junction bases numbered 9, after V lost 6 bases and J lost 5 bases. Per germline, CDR1 MNHEY and CDR2 SVGEGT. CDR3 length equals 14 residues. This chain's CDR3 is CASRTTGAAYGYTF. The sequenced part of the CDR3 DNA is TGTGCCAGCAGAACCACAGGGGCGGCTTATGGC.

About this clone: The CDR3 goes on 3 residues after the read ends, and that part is filled in from the germline J gene. This same CDR3 is encoded by further DNA sequences in the sample. The rearrangement uses TRBV5-1 and TRBJ1-2; 10 nucleotides agree with TRBD1. Germline V gene lookup returns CDR1 SGHRS and CDR2 YFSETQ. Losses at the gene ends were 5 bases for V and 7 bases for J; bases not matched to a gene: 8. This CDR3 has 14 residues. CDR3 bases read: TGCGCCAGCAGAGAAGGGACAGGGGCAGGTGGC. Its protein product is CASREGTGAGG. The full CDR3 is CASREGTGAGGYTF.

Notes on this clone: The read stops 3 residues short of the end of the CDR3; the missing end is completed from the germline J gene. The J gene is TRBJ1-5, the V gene TRBV10-2; 11 bases match TRBD1. There are 16 residues in the CDR3. The germline CDR1 and CDR2 sequences are WSHSY and SAAADI. V dropped 6 bases and J dropped 8; count of bases not matched to a gene: 12. CDR3 bases read: TGCGCCAGCAGGAAAGGACAGGGGGCGTCCGGGGAGCCC. Its protein is CASRKGQGASGEP. The CDR3 in full is CASRKGQGASGEPQHF.